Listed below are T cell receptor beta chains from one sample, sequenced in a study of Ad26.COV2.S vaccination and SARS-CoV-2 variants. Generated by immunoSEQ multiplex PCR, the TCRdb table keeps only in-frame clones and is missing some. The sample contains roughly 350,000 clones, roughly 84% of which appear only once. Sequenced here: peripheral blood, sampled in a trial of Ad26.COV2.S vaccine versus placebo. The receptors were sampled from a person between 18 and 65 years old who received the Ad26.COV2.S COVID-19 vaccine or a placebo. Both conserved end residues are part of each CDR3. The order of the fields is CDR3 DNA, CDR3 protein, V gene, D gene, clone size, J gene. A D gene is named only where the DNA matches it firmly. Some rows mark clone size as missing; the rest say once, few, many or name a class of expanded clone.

cdr3_nt: TGTGCCAGCAGCCCGACAGGGCTCGGTTCACCCCTCCACTTT
cdr3_aa: CASSPTGLGSPLHF
v_call: TRBV7-3
d_call: TRBD1
clone_size: .
j_call: TRBJ1-6

cdr3_nt: TGTGCCACCCGGTTATCGACAGGGGGGAACACCGGGGAGCTGTTTTTT
cdr3_aa: CATRLSTGGNTGELFF
v_call: TRBV15
d_call: TRBD1
clone_size: once
j_call: TRBJ2-2

cdr3_nt: TGTGCCAGCAGCGAACAGGGGGCTGATAATGAAAAACTGTTTTTT
cdr3_aa: CASSEQGADNEKLFF
v_call: TRBV2
d_call: TRBD1
clone_size: .
j_call: TRBJ1-4

cdr3_nt: TGTGCCTGGAGTGTACTGTGGGGCACTAGAGTAGATACGCAGTATTTT
cdr3_aa: CAWSVLWGTRVDTQYF
v_call: TRBV30
d_call: .
clone_size: .
j_call: TRBJ2-3

cdr3_nt: TGTGCCAGCAGCTTATCCGGCCCGCCGGGCTATGGCTACACCTTC
cdr3_aa: CASSLSGPPGYGYTF
v_call: TRBV7-8
d_call: .
clone_size: .
j_call: TRBJ1-2

cdr3_nt: TGTGCCAGCAGCGTCCCGGGGCCGGAGACCCAGTACTTC
cdr3_aa: CASSVPGPETQYF
v_call: TRBV9
d_call: .
clone_size: .
j_call: TRBJ2-5

cdr3_nt: TGTGCCAGCAGATATTACGGGAACACCGGGGAGCTGTTTTTT
cdr3_aa: CASRYYGNTGELFF
v_call: TRBV7-9
d_call: .
clone_size: .
j_call: TRBJ2-2

cdr3_nt: TGTGCCAGCAGCTTAGGGGGGGCGAATGGCTACACCTTC
cdr3_aa: CASSLGGANGYTF
v_call: TRBV7-2
d_call: .
clone_size: .
j_call: TRBJ1-2

cdr3_nt: TGTGCCAGCAGTCCGCACACAGATACGCAGTATTTT
cdr3_aa: CASSPHTDTQYF
v_call: TRBV27
d_call: .
clone_size: .
j_call: TRBJ2-3

cdr3_nt: TGTGCCAGCAGCTTATGGAATCAGCCCCAGCATTTT
cdr3_aa: CASSLWNQPQHF
v_call: TRBV7-9
d_call: .
clone_size: .
j_call: TRBJ1-5

cdr3_nt: TGTGCCATCAGTGAGTCAGCAGGGGGGAACTATGGCTACACCTTC
cdr3_aa: CAISESAGGNYGYTF
v_call: TRBV10-3
d_call: TRBD1
clone_size: .
j_call: TRBJ1-2

cdr3_nt: TGTGCCAGCAGCCAAGGCCGGTCCTTGACAACTGGAAACACCATATATTTT
cdr3_aa: CASSQGRSLTTGNTIYF
v_call: TRBV4-2
d_call: .
clone_size: .
j_call: TRBJ1-3

cdr3_nt: TGTGCCAGCACCCAAGAGGCTGAAGCTTTCTTT
cdr3_aa: CASTQEAEAFF
v_call: TRBV12-3/TRBV12-4
d_call: .
clone_size: once
j_call: TRBJ1-1

cdr3_nt: TGTGCCAGCCAACAGGGGGACCAGCCCCAGCATTTT
cdr3_aa: CASQQGDQPQHF
v_call: TRBV19
d_call: TRBD1
clone_size: .
j_call: TRBJ1-5

cdr3_nt: TGTGCCACCAGCAGAGGTCGACTAGCGAGTATGACCCAGTACTTC
cdr3_aa: CATSRGRLASMTQYF
v_call: TRBV15
d_call: TRBD2
clone_size: .
j_call: TRBJ2-5

cdr3_nt: TGTGCCAGCAGCTCCCGGACGAGGGGGGCGGACTATGGCTACACCTTC
cdr3_aa: CASSSRTRGADYGYTF
v_call: TRBV9
d_call: .
clone_size: .
j_call: TRBJ1-2

cdr3_nt: TGCGCCAGCAGCCTGACGGGAGTTGAGCAGCCCCAGCATTTT
cdr3_aa: CASSLTGVEQPQHF
v_call: TRBV5-1
d_call: .
clone_size: .
j_call: TRBJ1-5

cdr3_nt: TGTGCCAGCAGTGAAGCGCTGGCCCGTAGCGTATATGGCTACACCTTC
cdr3_aa: CASSEALARSVYGYTF
v_call: TRBV2
d_call: .
clone_size: .
j_call: TRBJ1-2

cdr3_nt: TGTGCCAGCAGCTTTAGTTTTAGGACAGGGGAAACTGAAGCTTTCTTT
cdr3_aa: CASSFSFRTGETEAFF
v_call: TRBV9
d_call: TRBD1
clone_size: .
j_call: TRBJ1-1

cdr3_nt: TGCGCCAGCAGCCAAGGACGGAACAATGAGCAGTTCTTC
cdr3_aa: CASSQGRNNEQFF
v_call: TRBV4-3
d_call: .
clone_size: .
j_call: TRBJ2-1

cdr3_nt: TGCGCCAGCAGCCCCGAGGGCGTATGGGGGAGGGCGGCCAAAAACATTCAGTACTTC
cdr3_aa: CASSPEGVWGRAAKNIQYF
v_call: TRBV5-1
d_call: TRBD2
clone_size: once
j_call: TRBJ2-4

cdr3_nt: TGCGCCAGCAGCTCCGACGGGGGGAATTCCTACAATGAGCAGTTCTTC
cdr3_aa: CASSSDGGNSYNEQFF
v_call: TRBV5-1
d_call: TRBD2
clone_size: .
j_call: TRBJ2-1

cdr3_nt: TGTGCCAGTAGTATTTCGGAGGGGGTCCCCTCTGGCTACACCTTC
cdr3_aa: CASSISEGVPSGYTF
v_call: TRBV19
d_call: .
clone_size: .
j_call: TRBJ1-2